Listed below are T cell receptor beta chains from one sample, sequenced in a study of blood T cell repertoires in COVID-19. Here immunoSEQ multiplex PCR was the method, and the copy in TCRdb shows in-frame clones only, minus some. The sample shows roughly 260,000 clones, 86% of them seen only once. The sample taken for sequencing was peripheral blood. These receptors originate from a man between 40 and 49 years old who had recovered from COVID-19. The CDR3 runs from the conserved cysteine through the conserved F or W. Each record gives: D gene, V gene, CDR3 length, clone size, J gene, CDR3 protein, CDR3 DNA. D genes are given only for firm matches. Clone size is shown for a subset of rows, as once, few, many or a class of expanded clone.

D gene: TRBD2; V gene: TRBV7-2; CDR3 length: 15; clone size: once; J gene: TRBJ2-1; CDR3 protein: CASRTGTSEYNEQFF; CDR3 DNA: TGTGCCAGCAGGACCGGGACTAGCGAGTACAATGAGCAGTTCTTC
D gene: -; V gene: TRBV3-1/TRBV3-2; CDR3 length: 12; clone size: few; J gene: TRBJ2-7; CDR3 protein: CASSQDPYEQYF; CDR3 DNA: TGTGCCAGCAGCCAAGATCCATACGAGCAGTACTTC
D gene: TRBD2; V gene: TRBV27; CDR3 length: 15; clone size: -; J gene: TRBJ2-7; CDR3 protein: CASSPTGGSRYEQYF; CDR3 DNA: TGTGCCAGCAGTCCAACGGGGGGGAGCAGGTACGAGCAGTACTTC
D gene: TRBD2; V gene: TRBV5-1; CDR3 length: 16; clone size: once; J gene: TRBJ2-5; CDR3 protein: CASSLAISGGQETQYF; CDR3 DNA: TGCGCCAGCAGCTTGGCTATTAGCGGGGGGCAAGAGACCCAGTACTTC
D gene: -; V gene: TRBV11-2; CDR3 length: 15; clone size: -; J gene: TRBJ1-4; CDR3 protein: CASSPLGLFNEKLFF; CDR3 DNA: TGTGCCAGCAGCCCCCTGGGACTGTTTAATGAAAAACTGTTTTTT
D gene: TRBD1; V gene: TRBV10-3; CDR3 length: 16; clone size: -; J gene: TRBJ2-7; CDR3 protein: CAISATGTGNSYEQYF; CDR3 DNA: TGTGCCATCAGTGCCACCGGGACAGGGAACTCCTACGAGCAGTACTTC
D gene: -; V gene: TRBV3-1/TRBV3-2; CDR3 length: 13; clone size: -; J gene: TRBJ1-1; CDR3 protein: CASSQIENTEAFF; CDR3 DNA: TGTGCCAGCAGCCAAATAGAGAACACTGAAGCTTTCTTT
D gene: TRBD2; V gene: TRBV4-3; CDR3 length: 15; clone size: -; J gene: TRBJ2-7; CDR3 protein: CASSLSGAGMYEQYF; CDR3 DNA: TGCGCCAGCAGCCTTAGCGGGGCGGGTATGTACGAGCAGTACTTC
D gene: TRBD2; V gene: TRBV5-4; CDR3 length: 14; clone size: -; J gene: TRBJ2-3; CDR3 protein: CAIPSGRVTDTQYF; CDR3 DNA: TGTGCCATCCCATCCGGGAGGGTAACAGATACGCAGTATTTT
D gene: -; V gene: TRBV5-1; CDR3 length: 15; clone size: -; J gene: TRBJ2-1; CDR3 protein: CASSEGASIGNEQFF; CDR3 DNA: TGCGCCAGCAGCGAAGGGGCCTCGATTGGCAATGAGCAGTTCTTC
D gene: -; V gene: TRBV27; CDR3 length: 12; clone size: -; J gene: TRBJ1-1; CDR3 protein: CASWAGPFEAFF; CDR3 DNA: TGTGCCAGCTGGGCAGGGCCATTTGAAGCTTTCTTT
D gene: -; V gene: TRBV20-1; CDR3 length: 11; clone size: -; J gene: TRBJ2-7; CDR3 protein: CSASSNSEQYF; CDR3 DNA: TGCAGTGCTAGTTCCAACAGCGAGCAGTACTTC
D gene: TRBD1; V gene: TRBV24-1; CDR3 length: 14; clone size: -; J gene: TRBJ2-2; CDR3 protein: CATSLTGGGRELFF; CDR3 DNA: TGTGCCACCAGTCTCACAGGGGGAGGCAGGGAGCTGTTTTTT
D gene: -; V gene: TRBV7-3; CDR3 length: 13; clone size: -; J gene: TRBJ2-7; CDR3 protein: CASSVSGDHEQYF; CDR3 DNA: TGTGCCAGCAGTGTCTCGGGGGACCACGAGCAGTACTTC
D gene: -; V gene: TRBV7-8; CDR3 length: 13; clone size: -; J gene: TRBJ2-4; CDR3 protein: CASSLNRAGIQYF; CDR3 DNA: TGTGCCAGCAGCTTAAACAGGGCGGGCATTCAGTACTTC
D gene: TRBD2; V gene: TRBV9; CDR3 length: 15; clone size: -; J gene: TRBJ2-1; CDR3 protein: CASSVVTSGGSEQFF; CDR3 DNA: TGTGCCAGCAGCGTAGTTACTAGCGGAGGGAGTGAGCAGTTCTTC
D gene: TRBD1; V gene: TRBV5-1; CDR3 length: 15; clone size: -; J gene: TRBJ2-7; CDR3 protein: CASSLGTGGIYEQYF; CDR3 DNA: TGCGCCAGCAGCCTAGGGACAGGGGGCATCTACGAGCAGTACTTC
D gene: TRBD2; V gene: TRBV5-1; CDR3 length: 15; clone size: -; J gene: TRBJ2-5; CDR3 protein: CASSLSGGGKETQYF; CDR3 DNA: TGCGCCAGCAGCTTGTCGGGCGGGGGAAAAGAGACCCAGTACTTC
D gene: TRBD2; V gene: TRBV4-3; CDR3 length: 15; clone size: -; J gene: TRBJ2-7; CDR3 protein: CASSQGLAGLYEQYF; CDR3 DNA: TGCGCCAGCAGCCAAGGACTAGCGGGATTATACGAGCAGTACTTC
D gene: -; V gene: TRBV12-3/TRBV12-4; CDR3 length: 12; clone size: -; J gene: TRBJ2-5; CDR3 protein: CASRTGWKTQYF; CDR3 DNA: TGTGCCAGCAGGACAGGTTGGAAGACCCAGTACTTC
D gene: TRBD2; V gene: TRBV7-8; CDR3 length: 17; clone size: -; J gene: TRBJ2-1; CDR3 protein: CASSLALAGLSLNEQFF; CDR3 DNA: TGTGCCAGCAGCTTAGCGTTGGCGGGACTATCTCTGAATGAGCAGTTCTTC
D gene: TRBD2; V gene: TRBV6-2/TRBV6-3; CDR3 length: 17; clone size: -; J gene: TRBJ2-3; CDR3 protein: CASSYWGTSGVTDTQYF; CDR3 DNA: TGTGCCAGCAGTTACTGGGGGACTAGCGGAGTCACAGATACGCAGTATTTT
D gene: -; V gene: TRBV11-2; CDR3 length: 16; clone size: -; J gene: TRBJ2-3; CDR3 protein: CASSLNRAQGSDTQYF; CDR3 DNA: TGTGCCAGCAGCTTAAATCGGGCTCAGGGGTCAGATACGCAGTATTTT
D gene: TRBD1; V gene: TRBV5-5; CDR3 length: 15; clone size: once; J gene: TRBJ1-4; CDR3 protein: CASSPHGQDGEKLFF; CDR3 DNA: TGTGCCAGCAGCCCCCATGGACAGGATGGGGAAAAACTGTTTTTT
D gene: TRBD2; V gene: TRBV7-6; CDR3 length: 18; clone size: few; J gene: TRBJ2-2; CDR3 protein: CASSLRISGGSNTGELFF; CDR3 DNA: TGTGCCAGCAGCTTACGGATTAGCGGGGGGTCCAACACCGGGGAGCTGTTTTTT
D gene: -; V gene: TRBV5-1; CDR3 length: 15; clone size: -; J gene: TRBJ1-1; CDR3 protein: CASSFRQGRATEAFF; CDR3 DNA: TGCGCCAGCAGCTTTCGTCAGGGAAGGGCCACTGAAGCTTTCTTT
D gene: TRBD2; V gene: TRBV20-1; CDR3 length: 17; clone size: -; J gene: TRBJ2-3; CDR3 protein: CSASPLLAGVVPDTQYF; CDR3 DNA: TGCAGTGCTAGTCCGCTACTAGCGGGAGTGGTCCCAGATACGCAGTATTTT
D gene: -; V gene: TRBV7-2; CDR3 length: 13; clone size: -; J gene: TRBJ1-1; CDR3 protein: CASSSQGIPEAFF; CDR3 DNA: TGTGCCAGCAGTTCACAGGGAATTCCTGAAGCTTTCTTT
D gene: TRBD2; V gene: TRBV5-6; CDR3 length: 16; clone size: -; J gene: TRBJ2-3; CDR3 protein: CASSPNSGRPLDTQYF; CDR3 DNA: TGTGCCAGCAGCCCGAACAGCGGGAGGCCCCTAGATACGCAGTATTTT
D gene: -; V gene: TRBV19; CDR3 length: 15; clone size: few; J gene: TRBJ1-1; CDR3 protein: CASSTSRLLNTEAFF; CDR3 DNA: TGTGCCAGTAGCACTTCCAGACTACTGAACACTGAAGCTTTCTTT
D gene: TRBD2; V gene: TRBV6-6; CDR3 length: 16; clone size: -; J gene: TRBJ2-1; CDR3 protein: CASSTGLAGYYNEQFF; CDR3 DNA: TGTGCCAGCAGTACGGGACTAGCGGGATACTACAATGAGCAGTTCTTC
D gene: -; V gene: TRBV10-3; CDR3 length: 12; clone size: -; J gene: TRBJ2-7; CDR3 protein: CAISLQGYEQYF; CDR3 DNA: TGTGCCATCAGTCTGCAGGGCTACGAGCAGTACTTC
D gene: TRBD1; V gene: TRBV2; CDR3 length: 16; clone size: once; J gene: TRBJ2-7; CDR3 protein: CASSHHRDRGSYEQYF; CDR3 DNA: TGTGCCAGCAGTCACCACCGGGACAGGGGGTCCTACGAGCAGTACTTC
D gene: TRBD1; V gene: TRBV5-1; CDR3 length: 17; clone size: -; J gene: TRBJ1-3; CDR3 protein: CASSLTGQASSGNTIYF; CDR3 DNA: TGCGCCAGCAGCTTAACTGGACAGGCCAGCTCTGGAAACACCATATATTTT
D gene: TRBD2; V gene: TRBV7-2; CDR3 length: 17; clone size: once; J gene: TRBJ2-2; CDR3 protein: CASSLPLAGGRGGELFF; CDR3 DNA: TGTGCCAGCAGCCTGCCCCTAGCGGGGGGCCGAGGCGGGGAGCTGTTTTTT
D gene: -; V gene: TRBV1; CDR3 length: 16; clone size: -; J gene: TRBJ2-5; CDR3 protein: CTSSQDLGLALETQYF; CDR3 DNA: TGCACCAGCAGCCAAGATCTGGGACTAGCTCTCGAGACCCAGTACTTC
D gene: TRBD2; V gene: TRBV4-3; CDR3 length: 17; clone size: -; J gene: TRBJ2-3; CDR3 protein: CASSQGLAATLADTQYF; CDR3 DNA: TGCGCCAGCAGCCAGGGACTAGCGGCGACGTTGGCGGATACGCAGTATTTT
D gene: -; V gene: TRBV10-3; CDR3 length: 12; clone size: -; J gene: TRBJ2-5; CDR3 protein: CAISTAQETQYF; CDR3 DNA: TGTGCCATCAGTACAGCACAAGAGACCCAGTACTTC
D gene: TRBD2; V gene: TRBV30; CDR3 length: 17; clone size: -; J gene: TRBJ2-3; CDR3 protein: CAWSVGTSGTSTDTQYF; CDR3 DNA: TGTGCCTGGAGTGTAGGGACTAGCGGTACTAGCACAGATACGCAGTATTTT
D gene: -; V gene: TRBV18; CDR3 length: 14; clone size: -; J gene: TRBJ2-3; CDR3 protein: CASSGQLSTDTQYF; CDR3 DNA: TGTGCCAGCTCCGGACAGTTAAGCACAGATACGCAGTATTTT
D gene: -; V gene: TRBV29-1; CDR3 length: 11; clone size: -; J gene: TRBJ2-1; CDR3 protein: CSISGGGLRFF; CDR3 DNA: TGCAGCATCTCTGGAGGGGGCCTTCGGTTCTTC
D gene: TRBD1; V gene: TRBV7-9; CDR3 length: 14; clone size: -; J gene: TRBJ1-2; CDR3 protein: CASSSFIQGDGYTF; CDR3 DNA: TGTGCCAGCAGCTCATTTATACAGGGGGATGGCTACACCTTC
D gene: TRBD1; V gene: TRBV5-1; CDR3 length: 15; clone size: -; J gene: TRBJ2-3; CDR3 protein: CASSQGAKRADTQYF; CDR3 DNA: TGCGCCAGCAGCCAGGGGGCTAAAAGGGCAGATACGCAGTATTTT
D gene: -; V gene: TRBV6-1; CDR3 length: 13; clone size: -; J gene: TRBJ1-2; CDR3 protein: CASSERGTYGYTF; CDR3 DNA: TGTGCCAGCAGTGAACGGGGTACCTATGGCTACACCTTC
D gene: -; V gene: TRBV5-1; CDR3 length: 14; clone size: -; J gene: TRBJ1-2; CDR3 protein: CASSLEQGLYGYTF; CDR3 DNA: TGCGCCAGCAGCTTGGAGCAGGGGCTCTATGGCTACACCTTC
D gene: -; V gene: TRBV10-2; CDR3 length: 11; clone size: -; J gene: TRBJ2-3; CDR3 protein: CASSEPGTQYF; CDR3 DNA: TGCGCCAGCAGTGAGCCAGGTACGCAGTATTTT
D gene: -; V gene: TRBV5-1; CDR3 length: 14; clone size: -; J gene: TRBJ1-1; CDR3 protein: CASSWNRPNTEAFF; CDR3 DNA: TGCGCCAGCAGCTGGAACAGGCCGAACACTGAAGCTTTCTTT
D gene: -; V gene: TRBV10-3; CDR3 length: 14; clone size: -; J gene: TRBJ1-5; CDR3 protein: CAISDGQNNQPQHF; CDR3 DNA: TGTGCCATCAGTGATGGGCAGAACAATCAGCCCCAGCATTTT
D gene: TRBD1; V gene: TRBV7-2; CDR3 length: 15; clone size: -; J gene: TRBJ1-6; CDR3 protein: CASSSGQGNNSPLHF; CDR3 DNA: TGTGCCAGCAGCTCGGGACAGGGAAATAATTCACCCCTCCACTTT
D gene: -; V gene: TRBV9; CDR3 length: 13; clone size: -; J gene: TRBJ1-5; CDR3 protein: CASSVAGNQPQHF; CDR3 DNA: TGTGCCAGCAGCGTAGCAGGAAATCAGCCCCAGCATTTT
D gene: -; V gene: TRBV18; CDR3 length: 14; clone size: -; J gene: TRBJ1-2; CDR3 protein: CASSPLNTEYGYTF; CDR3 DNA: TGTGCCAGCTCACCACTGAATACAGAGTATGGCTACACCTTC
D gene: TRBD1; V gene: TRBV6-2/TRBV6-3; CDR3 length: 13; clone size: -; J gene: TRBJ2-7; CDR3 protein: CASSSDRVYEQYF; CDR3 DNA: TGTGCCAGCAGCTCCGACAGGGTCTACGAGCAGTACTTC
D gene: TRBD1; V gene: TRBV30; CDR3 length: 14; clone size: -; J gene: TRBJ1-1; CDR3 protein: CAWSVFTGDTEAFF; CDR3 DNA: TGTGCCTGGAGTGTATTCACAGGGGACACTGAAGCTTTCTTT